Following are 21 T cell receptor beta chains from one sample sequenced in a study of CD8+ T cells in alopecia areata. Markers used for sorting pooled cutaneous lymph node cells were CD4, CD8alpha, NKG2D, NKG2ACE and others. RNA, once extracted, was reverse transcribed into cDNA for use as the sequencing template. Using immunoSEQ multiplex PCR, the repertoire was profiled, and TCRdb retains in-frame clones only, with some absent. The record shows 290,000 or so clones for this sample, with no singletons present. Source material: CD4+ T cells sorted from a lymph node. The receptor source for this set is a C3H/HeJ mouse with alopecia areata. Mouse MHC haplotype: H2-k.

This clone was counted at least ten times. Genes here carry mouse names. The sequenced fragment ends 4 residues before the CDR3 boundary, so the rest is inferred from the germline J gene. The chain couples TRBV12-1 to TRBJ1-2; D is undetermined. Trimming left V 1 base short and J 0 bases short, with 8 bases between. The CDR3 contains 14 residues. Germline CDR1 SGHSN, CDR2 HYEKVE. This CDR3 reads CASSLTLSNSDYTF. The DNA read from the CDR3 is TGTGCCAGCTCTCTGACACTATCAAACTCC.

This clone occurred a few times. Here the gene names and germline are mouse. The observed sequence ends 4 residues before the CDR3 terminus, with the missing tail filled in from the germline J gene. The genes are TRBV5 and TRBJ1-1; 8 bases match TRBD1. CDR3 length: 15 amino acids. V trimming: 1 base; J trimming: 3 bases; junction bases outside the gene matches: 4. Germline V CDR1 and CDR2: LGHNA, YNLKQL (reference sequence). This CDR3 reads CASSQVRGRDTEVFF. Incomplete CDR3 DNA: TGTGCCAGCAGCCAAGTCAGGGGGCGCGACACA.

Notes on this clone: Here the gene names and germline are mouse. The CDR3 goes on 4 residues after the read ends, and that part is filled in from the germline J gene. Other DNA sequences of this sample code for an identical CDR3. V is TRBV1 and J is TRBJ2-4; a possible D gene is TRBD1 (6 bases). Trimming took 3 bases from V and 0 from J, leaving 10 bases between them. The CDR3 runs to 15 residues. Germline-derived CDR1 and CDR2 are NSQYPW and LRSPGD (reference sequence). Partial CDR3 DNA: TGCACCTGCAGTGCCGGGACAACTAGTCAAAAC. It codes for CTCSAGTTSQN. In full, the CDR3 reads CTCSAGTTSQNTLYF.

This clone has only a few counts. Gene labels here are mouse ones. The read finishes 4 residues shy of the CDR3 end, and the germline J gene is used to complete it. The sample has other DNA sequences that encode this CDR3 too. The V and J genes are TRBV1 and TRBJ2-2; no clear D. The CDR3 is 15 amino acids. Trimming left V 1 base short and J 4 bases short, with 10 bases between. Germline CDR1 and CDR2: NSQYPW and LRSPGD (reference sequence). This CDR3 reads CTCSAGGGGTGQLYF. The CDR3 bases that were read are TGCACCTGCAGTGCAGGGGGAGGAGGCACCGGG.

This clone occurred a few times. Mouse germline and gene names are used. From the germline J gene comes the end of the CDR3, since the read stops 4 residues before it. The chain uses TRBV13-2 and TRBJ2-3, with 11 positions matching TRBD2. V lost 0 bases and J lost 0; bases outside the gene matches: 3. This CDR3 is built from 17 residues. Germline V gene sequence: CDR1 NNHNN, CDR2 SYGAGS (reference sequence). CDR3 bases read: TGTGCCAGCGGTGATGCGGGACTGGGGGTTAGTGCAGAA. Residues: CASGDAGLGVSAE. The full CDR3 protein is CASGDAGLGVSAETLYF.

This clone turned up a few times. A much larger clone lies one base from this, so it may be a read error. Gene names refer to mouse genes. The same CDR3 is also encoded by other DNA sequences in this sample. Incomplete CDR3 DNA: TGTGCCAGCAGTATATGGGGAAACTATGCT. Its protein is CASSIWGNYA. The whole CDR3 protein is CASSIWGNYAEQFF. V gene TRBV19 combines with J gene TRBJ2-1; D perhaps matches TRBD2 (5 bases). Sequencing ends 4 residues short of the CDR3 end; the germline J gene provides the rest. This CDR3 comprises 14 residues. V lost 1 base, J lost 1 base, and 6 bases lay in between. Germline-derived CDR1 and CDR2 are FNHDT and SITEND (reference sequence).

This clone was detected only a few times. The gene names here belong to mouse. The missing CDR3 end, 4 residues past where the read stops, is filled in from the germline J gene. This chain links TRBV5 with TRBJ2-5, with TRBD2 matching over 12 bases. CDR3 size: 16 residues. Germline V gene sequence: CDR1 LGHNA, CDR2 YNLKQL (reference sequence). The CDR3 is CASSQDDWGGEDTQYF. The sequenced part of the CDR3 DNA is TGTGCCAGCAGCCAAGATGACTGGGGGGGCGAAGAC.

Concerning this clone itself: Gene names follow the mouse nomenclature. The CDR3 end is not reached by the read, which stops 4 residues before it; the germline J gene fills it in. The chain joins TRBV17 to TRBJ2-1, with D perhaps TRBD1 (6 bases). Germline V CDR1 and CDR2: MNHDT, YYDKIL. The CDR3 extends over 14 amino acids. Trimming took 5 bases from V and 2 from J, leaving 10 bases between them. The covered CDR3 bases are TGTGCTAGCAGTCCGGGACAACACTATGCT. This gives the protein CASSPGQHYA. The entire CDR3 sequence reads CASSPGQHYAEQFF.

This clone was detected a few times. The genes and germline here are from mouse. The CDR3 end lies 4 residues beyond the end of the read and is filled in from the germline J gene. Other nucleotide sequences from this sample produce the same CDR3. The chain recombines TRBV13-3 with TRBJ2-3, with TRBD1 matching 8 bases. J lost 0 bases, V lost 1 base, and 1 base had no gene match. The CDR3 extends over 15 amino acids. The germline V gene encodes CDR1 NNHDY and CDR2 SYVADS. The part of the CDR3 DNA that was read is TGTGCCAGCAGTGATCAGGGGGCGAGTGCAGAA. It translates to CASSDQGASAE. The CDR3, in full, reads CASSDQGASAETLYF.

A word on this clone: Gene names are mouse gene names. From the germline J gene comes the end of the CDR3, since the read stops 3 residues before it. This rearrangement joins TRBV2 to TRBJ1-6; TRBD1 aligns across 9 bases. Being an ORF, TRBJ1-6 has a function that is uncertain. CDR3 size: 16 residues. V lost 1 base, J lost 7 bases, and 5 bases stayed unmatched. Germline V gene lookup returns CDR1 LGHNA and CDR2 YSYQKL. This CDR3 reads CASSQVGTGRNSPLYF. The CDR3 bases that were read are TGTGCCAGCAGCCAAGTGGGGACAGGGAGGAATTCGCCC.

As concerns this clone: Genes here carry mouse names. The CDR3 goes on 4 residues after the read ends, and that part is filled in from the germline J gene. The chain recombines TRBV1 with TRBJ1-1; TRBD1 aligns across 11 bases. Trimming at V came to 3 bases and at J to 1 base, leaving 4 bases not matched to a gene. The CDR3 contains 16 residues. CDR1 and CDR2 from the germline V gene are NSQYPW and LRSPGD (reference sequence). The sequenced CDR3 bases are TGCACCTGCAGTGCGGACAGGGGGCGCGTGAACACA. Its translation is CTCSADRGRVNT. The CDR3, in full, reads CTCSADRGRVNTEVFF.

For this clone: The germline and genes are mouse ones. The CDR3 loop is CASSVPGQGPYEQYF. The CDR3 bases that were read are TGTGCCAGCAGTGTCCCGGGACAGGGTCCTTAT. This sequence joins TRBV13-3 and TRBJ2-7; TRBD1 matches at 9 bases. The read finishes 4 residues shy of the CDR3 end, and the germline J gene is used to complete it. The CDR3 is 15 residues long. Germline V gene sequence: CDR1 NNHDY, CDR2 SYVADS.

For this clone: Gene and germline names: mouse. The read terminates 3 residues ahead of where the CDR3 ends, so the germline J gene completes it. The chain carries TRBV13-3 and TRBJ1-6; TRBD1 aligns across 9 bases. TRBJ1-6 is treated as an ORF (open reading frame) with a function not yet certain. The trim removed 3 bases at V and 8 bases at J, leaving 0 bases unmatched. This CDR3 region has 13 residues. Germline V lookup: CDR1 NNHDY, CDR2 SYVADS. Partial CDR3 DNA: TGTGCCAGCAGTGGGACAGGGGATTCGCCC. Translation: CASSGTGDSP. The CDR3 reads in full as CASSGTGDSPLYF.

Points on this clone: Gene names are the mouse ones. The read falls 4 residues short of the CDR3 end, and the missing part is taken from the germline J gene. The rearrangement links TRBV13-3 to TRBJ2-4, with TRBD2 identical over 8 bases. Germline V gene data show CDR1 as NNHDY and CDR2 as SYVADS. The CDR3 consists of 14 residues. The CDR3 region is CASSERLGGNTLYF. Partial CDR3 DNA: TGTGCCAGCAGTGAAAGGCTGGGGGGAAAC. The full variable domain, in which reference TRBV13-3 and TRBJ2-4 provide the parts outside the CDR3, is EAAVTQSPRSKVAVTGGKVTLSCHQTNNHDYMYWYRQDTGHGLRLIHYSYVADSTEKGDIPDGYKASRPSQENFSLILELASLSQTAVYFCASSERLGGNTLYFGAGTRLSVL.

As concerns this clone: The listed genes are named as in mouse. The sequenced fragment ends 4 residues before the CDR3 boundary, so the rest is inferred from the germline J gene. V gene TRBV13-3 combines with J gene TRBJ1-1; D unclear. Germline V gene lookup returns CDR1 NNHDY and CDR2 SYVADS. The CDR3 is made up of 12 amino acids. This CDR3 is CASSDSISEVFF. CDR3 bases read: TGTGCCAGCAGTGATTCAATTTCA.

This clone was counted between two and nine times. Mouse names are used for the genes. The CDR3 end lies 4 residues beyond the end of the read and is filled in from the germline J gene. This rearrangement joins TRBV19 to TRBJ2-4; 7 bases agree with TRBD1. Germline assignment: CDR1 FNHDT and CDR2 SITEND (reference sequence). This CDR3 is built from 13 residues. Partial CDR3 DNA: TGTGCCAGCAGCTCGGGACAGAAAAAC. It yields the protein CASSSGQKN. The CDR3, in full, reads CASSSGQKNTLYF. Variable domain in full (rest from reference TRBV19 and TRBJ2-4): GGIITQTPKFLIGQEGQKLTLKCQQNFNHDTMYWYRQDSGKGLRLIYYSITENDLQKGDLSEGYDASREKKSSFSLTVTSAQKNEMAVFLCASSSGQKNTLYFGAGTRLSVL.

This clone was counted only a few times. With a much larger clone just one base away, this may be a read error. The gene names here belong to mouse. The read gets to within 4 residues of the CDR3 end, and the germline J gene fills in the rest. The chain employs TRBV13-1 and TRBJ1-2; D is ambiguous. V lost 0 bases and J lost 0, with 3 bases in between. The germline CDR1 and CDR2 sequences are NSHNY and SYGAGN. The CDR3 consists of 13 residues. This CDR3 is CASSDDSNSDYTF. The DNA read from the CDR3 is TGTGCCAGCAGTGATGACTCAAACTCC.

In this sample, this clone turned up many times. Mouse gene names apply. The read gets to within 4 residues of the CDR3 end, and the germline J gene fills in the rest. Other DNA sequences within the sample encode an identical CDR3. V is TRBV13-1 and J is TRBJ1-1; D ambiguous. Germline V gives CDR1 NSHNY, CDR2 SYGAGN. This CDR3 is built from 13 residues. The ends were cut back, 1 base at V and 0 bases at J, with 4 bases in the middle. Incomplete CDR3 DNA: TGTGCCAGCAGTGATACAGCAAACACA. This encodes CASSDTANT. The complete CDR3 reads CASSDTANTEVFF.

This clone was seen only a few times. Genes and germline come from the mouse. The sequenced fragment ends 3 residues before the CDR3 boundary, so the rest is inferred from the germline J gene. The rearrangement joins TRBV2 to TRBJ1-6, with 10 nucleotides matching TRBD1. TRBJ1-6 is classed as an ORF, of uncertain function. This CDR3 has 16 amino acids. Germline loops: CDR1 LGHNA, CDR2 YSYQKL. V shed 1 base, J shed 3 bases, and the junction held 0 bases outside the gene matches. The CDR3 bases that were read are TGTGCCAGCAGCCAAGGGACAGGGGGCTATAATTCGCCC. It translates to CASSQGTGGYNSP. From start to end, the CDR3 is CASSQGTGGYNSPLYF.

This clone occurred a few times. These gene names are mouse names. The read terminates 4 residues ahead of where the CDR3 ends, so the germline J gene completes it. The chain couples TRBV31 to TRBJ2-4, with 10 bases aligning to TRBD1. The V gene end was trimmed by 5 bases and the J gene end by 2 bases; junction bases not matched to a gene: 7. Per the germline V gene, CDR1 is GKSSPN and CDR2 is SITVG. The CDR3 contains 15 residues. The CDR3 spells CAWRPGTGVQNTLYF. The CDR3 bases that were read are TGTGCCTGGCGTCCCGGGACAGGGGTTCAAAAC.

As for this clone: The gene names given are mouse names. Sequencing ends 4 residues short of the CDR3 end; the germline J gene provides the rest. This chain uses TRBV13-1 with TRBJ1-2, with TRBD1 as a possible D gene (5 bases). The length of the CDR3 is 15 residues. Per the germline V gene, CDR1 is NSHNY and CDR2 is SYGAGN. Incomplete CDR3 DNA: TGTGCCAGCAGTGGGCTCCCGGGACTGGGGGTC. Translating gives CASSGLPGLGV. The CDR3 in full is CASSGLPGLGVDYTF.